This T cell receptor (beta chain) was sequenced for a study of cytomegalovirus exposure and HLA in healthy donors. Concerning this clone: Its antigen is currently unknown.

An approximately 120-subject validation cohort, separate from the roughly 680-subject first cohort, supplied the donors. Study-level findings and limits: There were fewer than 200 TCR beta chains listed as cytomegalovirus-associated.

The repertoire was sequenced with immunoSEQ multiplex PCR; TCRdb's copy has only in-frame clones and lacks some. The sample lists 200,000 or so clones; 75% to 90% were seen once. Sequenced input: PBMCs. This TCR was recovered from a man aged 18 to 35 in good health and CMV-seropositive.

CDR3 loop: CASSQGVAGANYEQYF. The DNA of the CDR3 is TGCGCCAGCAGCCAAGGGGTAGCGGGGGCAAACTACGAGCAGTACTTC. This chain links TRBV4-1 with TRBJ2-7; TRBD2 agrees at 9 bases. Germline trimming cut 1 base from V and 3 bases from J; bases unmatched to any gene: 7. Germline V gives CDR1 MGHRA, CDR2 YSYEKL. The CDR3 is made up of 16 amino acids.